Listed here are 24 T cell receptor beta chains from one sample, sequenced in a study of T cells in tumors after PD-1 blockade. Data came from immunoSEQ multiplex PCR; TCRdb stores just in-frame clones and leaves some out. The sample lists approximately 30,000 clones; 73% were seen once. The sample here was PBMCs, taken after anti-PD-1 treatment. The source of these receptors is a human donor with basal cell carcinoma.

In this sample, this clone turned up once. The V call is TRBV6-5, the J call TRBJ2-1; TRBD2 agrees at 9 bases. V dropped 7 bases and J dropped 6; count of bases not matched to a gene: 10. Looked up from germline, CDR1 is MNHEY and CDR2 is SVGAGI. This CDR3 spans 15 amino acids. CDR3 bases: TGTGCCAGCAATTCCGGGACTAGCCGAATCAATGAGCAGTTCTTC. Amino acid sequence: CASNSGTSRINEQFF.

This clone was detected only a few times. The chain carries TRBV6-2 or TRBV6-3 and TRBJ2-1; 7 bases line up with TRBD2. V lost 4 bases and J lost 2; bases outside the gene matches: 14. The CDR3 consists of 18 residues. The germline V gene encodes CDR1 MNHEY and CDR2 SVGEGT. In DNA form, the CDR3 reads TGTGCCAGCAGTTCCATAGACGGGACTAAGACCCCCTACAATGAGCAGTTCTTC. Amino acid sequence: CASSSIDGTKTPYNEQFF.

The CDR3 region is CASKTRGQPQHF. CDR3 DNA: TGTGCCAGTAAAACCAGGGGGCAGCCCCAGCATTTT. J is TRBJ1-5 and V is TRBV19; the match to TRBD1 covers 7 bases. This CDR3 has 12 amino acids. Germline loops: CDR1 LNHDA, CDR2 SQIVND (reference sequence). The trim removed 7 bases at V and 7 bases at J, leaving 4 bases unmatched.

The CDR3 DNA follows: TGTGCCAGCAGCTCCCACCGGGACAGGGGCAGCAATCAGCCCCAGCATTTT. Its translation: CASSSHRDRGSNQPQHF. The chain joins TRBV7-2 to TRBJ1-5; 10 bases align to TRBD1. The CDR3 covers 17 residues. The V gene end was trimmed by 4 bases and the J gene end by 1 base; junction bases not matched to a gene: 7. Germline values: CDR1 SGHTA, CDR2 FQGNSA.

The chain uses TRBV4-3 and TRBJ2-1; the match to TRBD1 covers 10 bases. V lost 5 bases and J lost 7; bases outside the gene matches: 8. Looked up from germline, CDR1 is LGHNA and CDR2 is YSLEER. This CDR3 comprises 15 residues. Written as DNA, the CDR3 is TGCGCCAGCAGCGTGGGACAGGGGTTTAGGAATGAGCAGTTCTTC. Protein product: CASSVGQGFRNEQFF.

This clone appeared a single time. V is TRBV5-4 and J is TRBJ1-1, with D perhaps TRBD1 (6 bases). V was pared by 5 bases and J by 2 bases, with 16 bases between. The CDR3 is made up of 15 amino acids. The germline gives CDR1 SGHNT, CDR2 YYREEE (reference sequence). The CDR3 DNA is TGTGCCAGCAGTTTCCCCGGACAGAGAAACACTGAAGCTTTCTTT. Its protein is CASSFPGQRNTEAFF.

As DNA, the CDR3 is TGTGCCAGCAGCCCTGATTCAGGGCTGAATGAGCAGTTCTTC. It yields the protein CASSPDSGLNEQFF. This rearrangement joins TRBV7-9 to TRBJ2-1, with D possibly being TRBD1 (5 bases). Germline V gene lookup returns CDR1 SEHNR and CDR2 FQNEAQ (reference sequence). The V gene lost 5 bases and the J gene lost 7 bases, with 15 bases spanning the gap. This CDR3 region has 14 residues.

This clone came up a few times. The chain has TRBV6-5 and TRBJ2-7; possibly TRBD1 for D (5 bases). The CDR3 has 12 amino acids. Trimming removed 2 bases at V and 3 bases at J, with 5 bases between. Germline loops: CDR1 MNHEY, CDR2 SVGAGI. The CDR3 loop is CASSYQGYEQYF. Written as DNA, the CDR3 is TGTGCCAGCAGTTACCAGGGCTACGAGCAGTACTTC.

The chain joins TRBV29-1 to TRBJ2-3; 11 bases agree with TRBD2. This CDR3 contains 13 residues. Germline CDR1 and CDR2: SQVTM and ANQGSEA. With V trimmed by 7 bases and J by 4 bases, 4 bases remained unmatched. CDR3 DNA: TGCAGCGGTCTAGCGGGAGGAGCAGATACGCAGTATTTT. Translation: CSGLAGGADTQYF.

The CDR3 DNA follows: TGTGCCAGCTCGACCGGGACAGGGGTTTATGGCTACACCTTC. Translated: CASSTGTGVYGYTF. The chain recombines TRBV6-5 with TRBJ1-2; 10 positions match TRBD1. The CDR3 extends over 14 amino acids. Germline loops: CDR1 MNHEY, CDR2 SVGAGI. Trimming took 8 bases from V and 5 from J; bases not matched to a gene: 8.

The V and J genes are TRBV6-2 or TRBV6-3 and TRBJ2-1; 8 nucleotides align to TRBD2. This CDR3 spans 15 amino acids. Germline trimming cut 2 bases from V and 6 bases from J; bases unmatched to any gene: 6. The germline V gene encodes CDR1 MNHEY and CDR2 SVGEGT. The CDR3 sequence: CASSYSGGVTNEQFF. CDR3 coding DNA: TGTGCCAGCAGTTACAGCGGGGGCGTAACCAATGAGCAGTTCTTC.

The V gene is TRBV13, the J gene TRBJ1-6, with unresolved D. The V gene lost 2 bases and the J gene lost 7 bases, with 9 bases spanning the gap. The CDR3 loop spans 14 amino acids. CDR1 is PRHDT and CDR2 is FYEKMQ in the germline V gene (reference sequence). The CDR3 sequence: CASSLLAGNSPLHF. CDR3 DNA: TGTGCCAGCAGCTTACTCGCCGGAAATTCACCCCTCCACTTT.

As DNA, the CDR3 is TGTGCCAGCAGTCGGGGGGGCTACGAGCAGTACTTC. This sequence encodes CASSRGGYEQYF. The chain couples TRBV27 to TRBJ2-7, with TRBD2 matching over 8 bases. Per the germline V gene, CDR1 is MNHEY and CDR2 is SMNVEV (reference sequence). After removal of 5 bases from V and 3 bases from J, the junction contained 0 bases not matched to a gene. The CDR3 sequence is 12 residues long.

Relative to its sample, this clone is medium-sized. V usage is TRBV6-5 and J usage is TRBJ2-2; D may be TRBD1 (5 bases). The germline V gene encodes CDR1 MNHEY and CDR2 SVGAGI. This CDR3 region has 15 residues. Trimming removed 7 bases at V and 6 bases at J, with 18 bases between. CDR3 in amino acids: CASKNPAGNSGELFF. CDR3 coding DNA: TGTGCCAGCAAGAACCCGGCAGGGAATTCCGGGGAGCTGTTTTTT.

J is TRBJ1-6 and V is TRBV7-3; 12 nucleotides line up with TRBD1. The CDR3 loop spans 16 amino acids. Germline V gives CDR1 SGHTA, CDR2 FQGTGA. After removal of 3 bases from V and 7 bases from J, the junction contained 4 bases not matched to a gene. The CDR3 DNA is TGTGCCAGCAGCTTGGGACAGGGGGCAAGAAATTCACCCCTCCACTTT. Protein: CASSLGQGARNSPLHF.

Note on this clone: The DNA is omitted, as the CDR3 cannot be located on it reliably, and the CDR3 follows TCRdb's listing. This rearrangement joins TRBV11-3 to TRBJ2-7; the DNA was not used to check the table's D call, TRBD1. The CDR3 sequence runs 15 residues, both termini included. Germline CDR1 is SGHNT and CDR2 is YENEEA. The CDR3: CASSFWTRPNYEQYF.

Details on this clone: Other nucleotide sequences from this sample produce the same CDR3. The chain carries TRBV5-4 and TRBJ2-3, with D possibly TRBD1 on 6 matching bases. Germline loops: CDR1 SGHNT, CDR2 YYREEE (reference sequence). The CDR3 extends over 14 amino acids. V lost 0 bases, J lost 6 bases, and 11 bases lay in between. The CDR3 DNA sequence: TGTGCCAGCAGCTTGGAGGGACAAGGGGATACGCAGTATTTT. Its translation is CASSLEGQGDTQYF.

This clone was seen a handful of times. This rearrangement joins TRBV19 to TRBJ1-5; the D is unclear. V lost 5 bases and J 0 bases, leaving 11 bases between the germline ends. CDR1 and CDR2 from the germline V gene are LNHDA and SQIVND (reference sequence). The CDR3 runs 15 residues. In nucleotides, the CDR3 is TGTGCCAGTAGTCCATCCCGGGATAGCAATCAGCCCCAGCATTTT. As protein: CASSPSRDSNQPQHF.

A few counts support this clone. The chain recombines TRBV15 with TRBJ2-3, with 10 bases identical to TRBD1. Germline V gene lookup returns CDR1 LNHNV and CDR2 YYDKDF (reference sequence). CDR3 length equals 15 residues. V lost 5 bases to trimming and J lost 8 bases; unmatched junction nucleotides: 10. The CDR3 protein is CATSGGRQGARTQYF. The CDR3 DNA is TGTGCCACCAGCGGGGGGCGACAGGGGGCACGTACGCAGTATTTT.

This chain links TRBV21-1 with TRBJ1-5. TRBV21-1 is shown as a pseudogene. The CDR3 consists of 15 residues. CDR3: CASSNPPPSNQPQHF. The CDR3 nucleotides are TGTGCCAGCAGCAACCCACCGCCTAGCAATCAGCCCCAGCATTTT.

The V and J genes are TRBV7-2 and TRBJ1-2; the D gene is possibly TRBD1 (6 bases). V lost 3 bases, J lost 1 base, and 15 bases lay in between. The germline V gene has CDR1 SGHTA and CDR2 FQGNSA. This CDR3 is built from 16 residues. The CDR3 is CASSFRGDKDNYGYTF. CDR3 coding DNA: TGTGCCAGCAGCTTTAGGGGGGACAAAGATAACTATGGCTACACCTTC.

The chain employs TRBV9 and TRBJ1-2; 9 bases agree with TRBD1. Germline trimming cut 2 bases from V and 6 bases from J; bases unmatched to any gene: 23. CDR1 is SGDLS and CDR2 is YYNGEE in the germline V gene. The CDR3 has 20 residues. CDR3 DNA: TGTGCCAGCAGCGTCTCTAAGCTGTTCGTTCGGGACAGGGAGAATAATGGCTACACCTTC. This sequence encodes CASSVSKLFVRDRENNGYTF. The whole variable domain, filled in from reference TRBV9 and TRBJ1-2, reads DSGVTQTPKHLITATGQRVTLRCSPRSGDLSVYWYQQSLDQGLQFLIQYYNGEERAKGNILERFSAQQFPDLHSELNLSSLELGDSALYFCASSVSKLFVRDRENNGYTFGSGTRLTVV.

This chain uses TRBV29-1 with TRBJ2-1; possibly TRBD1 or TRBD2 for D (7 bases each). The length of the CDR3 is 15 residues. The germline V gene encodes CDR1 SQVTM and CDR2 ANQGSEA. V lost 7 bases to trimming and J lost 1 base, with 17 bases between them. The CDR3 region is CSAGGGDRSYNEQFF. CDR3 sequence (DNA): TGCAGCGCTGGAGGGGGGGACAGATCCTACAATGAGCAGTTCTTC.

This clone has only a few counts. The chain links TRBV28 to TRBJ2-3; 7 bases are a match to TRBD1. The CDR3 has 15 amino acids. Looked up from germline, CDR1 is MDHEN and CDR2 is SYDVKM. The V gene end was trimmed by 4 bases and the J gene end by 0 bases; junction bases not matched to a gene: 4. CDR3 in amino acids: CASSYRDSSTDTQYF. In DNA, the CDR3 is TGTGCCAGCAGTTATCGGGACAGTAGCACAGATACGCAGTATTTT.